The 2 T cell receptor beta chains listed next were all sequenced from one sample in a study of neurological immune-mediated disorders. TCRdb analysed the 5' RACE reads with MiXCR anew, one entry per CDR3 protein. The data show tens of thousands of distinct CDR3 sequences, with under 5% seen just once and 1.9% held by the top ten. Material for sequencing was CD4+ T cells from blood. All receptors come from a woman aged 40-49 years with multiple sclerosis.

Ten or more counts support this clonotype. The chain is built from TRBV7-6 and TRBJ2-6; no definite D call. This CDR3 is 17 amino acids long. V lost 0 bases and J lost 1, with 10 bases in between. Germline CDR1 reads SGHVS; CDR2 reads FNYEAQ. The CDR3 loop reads CASSLASPTSGANVLTF. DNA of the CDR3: TGTGCCAGCAGCTTAGCCTCCCCTACGTCTGGGGCCAACGTCCTGACTTTC.

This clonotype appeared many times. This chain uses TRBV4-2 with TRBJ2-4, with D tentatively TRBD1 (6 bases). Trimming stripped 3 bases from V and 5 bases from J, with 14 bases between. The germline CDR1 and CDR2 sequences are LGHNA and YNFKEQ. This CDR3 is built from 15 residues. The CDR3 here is CASSQEMRTENIQYF. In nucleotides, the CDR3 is TGTGCCAGCAGCCAGGAAATGCGGACAGAAAACATTCAGTACTTC.